This T cell receptor (beta chain) was recovered during a study of OX40 agonist ivuxolimab in advanced cancers. Across the study: An anti-OX40 (CD134) antibody with agonistic activity, ivuxolimab, was administered to patients. Points from the study as a whole: Patients who responded partially at 0.1-3.0 mg/kg showed clonal expansion ranking among the lowest. Among some nonresponders, normalized T-cell clonal expansion was also low. Expanded clones were, on average, more numerous among CD8+ T cells than CD4+.

There are 13 residues in the CDR3. Germline V gene sequence: CDR1 MNHNS, CDR2 SASEGT. Trimming cost V 4 bases and J 1 base, with 8 bases left between them. As regards this clone: Its cognate antigen is unknown.

Measured with immunoSEQ multiplex PCR; TCRdb has only the in-frame clones, and not every one. This table holds tens of thousands of clones, around nine tenths found once. The TCR sequence derives from an adult with an advanced solid tumor such as melanoma, head and neck, liver or kidney cancer. This sample comprised CD4+ or CD8+ T cells sorted from blood, obtained in a trial of the OX40 agonist ivuxolimab. V gene TRBV6-1 combines with J gene TRBJ2-7, with D unclear. The CDR3 is CASSVPGSYEQYF. The CDR3 nucleotides are TGTGCCAGCAGTGTCCCAGGTTCCTACGAGCAGTACTTC.